This TCR beta chain was captured in a study of spatial heterogeneity in lung cancer (dated by TCRdb to between 2018 and 2021). Some background on the complete study: Beta-chain transcripts were consistently detected in greater numbers than alpha-chain transcripts, which likely reflected higher beta-chain transcript abundance. In tumor regions, TCR transcript counts showed a strong correlation with a T cell transcriptional module score from matched bulk RNA-seq. In the raw uncorrected reads, each unique combination of TCR and UMI appeared more than ten times on average. In non-small cell lung cancer, the study quantitatively compared TCR alpha and beta repertoires across several tumor regions, matched nontumor lung, and blood. TCR repertoire features were related to nonsynonymous mutation counts determined by whole-exome sequencing of tumor tissue. At surgery, about 210 tumor regions, 61 to 75 matched nontumor lung samples and a few dozen PBMC samples were TCR-sequenced for both alpha and beta chains. The investigation overall reported the following: TCR-seq coverage of tumor T cells was estimated at only approximately 7% for alpha chains and around 13% for beta chains. Additional single-cell paired TCR alpha and beta sequencing was considered necessary to confirm, at a functional level, the hypothesis that regional TCRs recognize regional mutations. The count of ubiquitous expanded TCRs correlated with the count of ubiquitous nonsynonymous mutations, and the count of regional expanded TCRs correlated with the count of regional nonsynonymous mutations. The number of expanded intratumoral alpha and beta TCRs correlated with the tumor nonsynonymous mutation count.

According to the study, the label for this sample's time point signals: sample taken at primary tumor resection. Donors were 72 patients with early-stage, untreated non-small cell lung cancer from the lung TRACERx cohort. Whole RNA extracted from tumor and nontumor lung tissue, or from cryopreserved PBMC samples, was used for TCR sequencing without cell sorting. A patient was chosen for TCR sequencing only when enough RNA was available from at least two tumor regions. Tumor and adjacent nontumor lung specimens were reviewed by a lung pathologist before selection. Library method: 5' RACE. TCRdb shows the sequencer as NextSeq 500. In the TCR library protocol, a unique molecular identifier was attached to each TCR cDNA molecule so that PCR and sequencing errors could be corrected. As for the original processing: Decombinator tools were used for TCR identification, UMI-based error correction and CDR3 extraction. Expanded TCRs were defined as those above a frequency of 2 per 1,000, corresponding to the top 1% of the tumor frequency distribution. Expanded tumor TCRs were classed as regional if statistically deemed absent (corrected P<0.05) from at least one tumor region, otherwise ubiquitous. Each repertoire was subsampled 100 times to 5,000 TCRs, after which Renyi diversity was computed with the R vegan package. CDR3 similarity networks were constructed using string-kernel similarity of amino acid triplets, with links drawn between CDR3s whose pairwise similarity was above 0.82. Through fastp at Q25 and MiXCR, TCRdb rebuilt clones from the public reads, retaining in-frame beta chains. Merged by CDR3 protein, the rows form single entries marked with the most common genes and DNA. The V and J calls reflect TCRdb's pipeline rather than the authors' work. For this sample there are 20,000 to 25,000 distinct CDR3 sequences; approximately 15% appear just once. The top ten clonotypes cover roughly 30% of the sample.

This clonotype was picked up a small number of times. Its antigen has not been determined. No much larger clone exists at a distance of one base, and base qualities are not known. The TCR comes from a female donor with early-stage non-small cell lung cancer. The sequences come from lung tumor tissue, collected at surgery.

The nucleotide sequence reads as follows: TGTGCCAGCATAGCTGCCGGGACAGATACGCAGTATTTT. The resulting protein is CASIAAGTDTQYF. The V and J genes are TRBV27 and TRBJ2-3, with no reliable assignment of the D segment. The CDR3, from cysteine to phenylalanine, totals 13 residues. Only CDR3 DNA remains: 39 bases, in frame from the first base. V is clipped by 7 bases and J by 3 bases, and the sequence between their germline boundaries is 11 bases long. From the germline V gene (reference sequence), CDR1 is MNHEY and CDR2 is SMNVEV.